This is a list of T cell receptor beta chains from one sample in a study of cytomegalovirus exposure and HLA in healthy donors. Profiling relied on immunoSEQ multiplex PCR, and the TCRdb table lists in-frame clones only, not all of them. The sample carries 250,000 to 300,000 clones, nearly 90% recorded once. The specimen sequenced was PBMCs. These receptors were collected from a woman aged 18-29 years in good health and CMV-seronegative. Each CDR3 is given with its conserved first and last residue. D genes are given only for firm matches. Clone size is shown for a subset of rows, as once, few, many or a class of expanded clone.

v_gene	j_gene	abundance	d_gene	CDR3nt	CDR3aa
TRBV18	TRBJ1-4	NA	NA	TGTGCCAGCTCACCATTTAGGGACTTAGAGGAAAAACTGTTTTTT	CASSPFRDLEEKLFF
TRBV5-1	TRBJ2-5	NA	TRBD2	TGCGCCAGCAGCACCCTGACGGGGGGGCAAGAGACCCAGTACTTC	CASSTLTGGQETQYF
TRBV28	TRBJ2-3	NA	TRBD2	TGTGCCAGCAGTTGGCTAAGCGGGGGGGAGGATACGCAGTATTTT	CASSWLSGGEDTQYF
TRBV15	TRBJ2-3	NA	TRBD1	TGTGCCACCAGCAGAGGAACAGGGGCCACAGATACGCAGTATTTT	CATSRGTGATDTQYF
TRBV19	TRBJ1-2	NA	TRBD1	TGTGCCAGTAGTATAGGACAGGGACGGGCCTATGGCTACACCTTC	CASSIGQGRAYGYTF
TRBV4-1	TRBJ1-6	NA	TRBD1	TGCGCCAGCAGCCTCATGATGGGACAGAGAGAATTCCCCCTCCACTTT	CASSLMMGQREFPLHF
TRBV28	TRBJ2-1	NA	TRBD1	TGTGCCAGCAGTTTTCCGACCGGGACAGGGTCTAATGAGCAGTTCTTC	CASSFPTGTGSNEQFF
TRBV7-6	TRBJ1-5	NA	NA	TGTGCCAGCAGCCCACAGGGTTGGAATCAGCCCCAGCATTTT	CASSPQGWNQPQHF
TRBV5-8	TRBJ2-1	NA	TRBD2	TGTGCCAGCAGCTTGGGAAAACTAGCGGGGGGACTTAATGAGCAGTTCTTC	CASSLGKLAGGLNEQFF
TRBV29-1	TRBJ2-7	NA	NA	TGCAGCGCTAGGGACACTGCCTACGAGCAGTACTTC	CSARDTAYEQYF
TRBV7-8	TRBJ1-5	NA	TRBD1	TGTGCCAGCAGCTCGGACAGGGGCGGCCAGCCCCAGCATTTT	CASSSDRGGQPQHF
TRBV5-4	TRBJ1-1	NA	NA	TGTGCCAGCAGCTTTACAGGGTATAACACTGAAGCTTTCTTT	CASSFTGYNTEAFF
TRBV7-3	TRBJ2-5	NA	TRBD1	TGTGCCAGCAGCGACCCGGGACAGGGAGAGGAGACCCAGTACTTC	CASSDPGQGEETQYF
TRBV15	TRBJ2-1	NA	NA	TGTGCCACCAGCCTCGCGGCCGGTAATGAGCAGTTCTTC	CATSLAAGNEQFF
TRBV28	TRBJ2-1	NA	TRBD2	TGTGCCAGCAGTTTATACAGCGGGGGGGCCTACAATGAGCAGTTCTTC	CASSLYSGGAYNEQFF
TRBV10-1	TRBJ1-1	once	NA	TGCGCCAGCAGTTTCCACCCGGGGAACACTGAAGCTTTCTTT	CASSFHPGNTEAFF
TRBV7-2	TRBJ2-7	NA	NA	TGTGCCAGCAGCTTTACCGGTGCCTACGAGCAGTACTTC	CASSFTGAYEQYF
TRBV5-1	TRBJ2-5	NA	NA	TGCGCCAGCAGCTTGGCCCCAGCCTCGACAGCCCAAGAGACCCAGTACTTC	CASSLAPASTAQETQYF
TRBV30	TRBJ2-7	NA	NA	TGTGCCTGGAGTCTCGGTTCCGAGCAGTACTTC	CAWSLGSEQYF
TRBV13	TRBJ2-2	once	NA	TGTGCCAGCAGCTTAGTGGTGGGGGCCGACACCGGGGAGCTGTTTTTT	CASSLVVGADTGELFF
TRBV4-1	TRBJ2-3	NA	NA	TGCGCCAGCAGCCAAGATTCAGGCAGGGCACTAAACACAGATACGCAGTATTTT	CASSQDSGRALNTDTQYF
TRBV27	TRBJ2-7	once	TRBD1	TGTGCCAGCAGTACCGCGGGACAGGGGATCTACGAGCAGTACTTC	CASSTAGQGIYEQYF
TRBV25-1	TRBJ1-1	NA	NA	TGTGCCAGCAGTGAATATCCGGGGACTGAAGCTTTCTTT	CASSEYPGTEAFF
TRBV5-6	TRBJ2-1	NA	TRBD2	TGTGCCAGCAGCTTGCCAAGCGGGGGGGCTTCATACAATGAGCAGTTCTTC	CASSLPSGGASYNEQFF
TRBV30	TRBJ1-1	NA	TRBD1	TGTGCCTGGAGGGGACAGGGGTCTAACACTGAAGCTTTCTTT	CAWRGQGSNTEAFF
TRBV27	TRBJ1-1	NA	TRBD1	TGTGCCAGCAGTTTGTCGGGACAGGGGTATGTGTACACTGAAGCTTTCTTT	CASSLSGQGYVYTEAFF
TRBV27	TRBJ1-1	NA	NA	TGTGCCAGCAGTGACCCCCCCGGGCAGGGAAGAACTGAAGCTTTCTTT	CASSDPPGQGRTEAFF
TRBV1	TRBJ1-6	NA	NA	TGCACCAGCAGCCAAGATCGGGAAGACAGGGCCTACTATAATTCACCCCTCCACTTT	CTSSQDREDRAYYNSPLHF
TRBV13	TRBJ2-3	NA	TRBD1	TGTGCCAGCAGCTCGGGGACAGGGCGCCGCACAGATACGCAGTATTTT	CASSSGTGRRTDTQYF
TRBV4-1	TRBJ1-4	NA	TRBD1	TGCGCCAGCAGCCAAGATAGGGGAGGGACAGGGCTTGCAACTAATGAAAAACTGTTTTTT	CASSQDRGGTGLATNEKLFF
TRBV10-1	TRBJ2-3	NA	NA	TGCGCCAGCAGTGATCGGGGGATGATGCAGTATTTT	CASSDRGMMQYF
TRBV4-2	TRBJ2-1	NA	TRBD2	TGTGCCAGCAGCCAAGATTGGGGGGGACCACTCTACAATGAGCAGTTCTTC	CASSQDWGGPLYNEQFF
TRBV7-3	TRBJ1-5	NA	TRBD1	TGTGCCAGCAGCCCAACAGGGGGGCAGCCCCAGCATTTT	CASSPTGGQPQHF
TRBV7-6	TRBJ2-7	NA	NA	TGTGCCAGCAGCTTCCGCCTCGGGGTTAGCTACGAGCAGTACTTC	CASSFRLGVSYEQYF
TRBV27	TRBJ1-6	once	NA	TGTGCCAGCAGCACGTACAATAATTCACCCCTCCACTTT	CASSTYNNSPLHF
TRBV5-1	TRBJ1-5	NA	NA	TGCGCCAGCGCTGAAGGAGGATTGAATCAGCCCCAGCATTTT	CASAEGGLNQPQHF
TRBV11-2	TRBJ1-5	NA	NA	TGTGCCAGCAGCTCAGCCGAGGGAGCTGCCTATCAGCCCCAGCATTTT	CASSSAEGAAYQPQHF
TRBV7-6	TRBJ1-5	NA	TRBD1	TGTGCCAGCAGCTTGTCGGGACAGGGTAGGAGCCAGCCCCAGCATTTT	CASSLSGQGRSQPQHF
TRBV10-1	TRBJ2-4	NA	NA	TGCGCCAGCACAGGGATGGCCAAAAACATTCAGTACTTC	CASTGMAKNIQYF
TRBV6-6	TRBJ2-5	NA	NA	TGTGCCAGCAGTTACTCGCGGCTCCAAGAGACCCAGTACTTC	CASSYSRLQETQYF
TRBV4-3	TRBJ1-5	NA	NA	TGCGCCAGCAGCCAATCTGTCCGGGGCAATCAGCCCCAGCATTTT	CASSQSVRGNQPQHF
TRBV6-5	TRBJ2-2	NA	NA	TGTGCCAGCAGTCACCAGGTTAACACCGGGGAGCTGTTTTTT	CASSHQVNTGELFF
TRBV15	TRBJ2-1	NA	TRBD2	TGTGCCACCAGCCAATGGACTAGCGGGGACAATGAGCAGTTCTTC	CATSQWTSGDNEQFF
TRBV28	TRBJ1-2	NA	TRBD1	TGTGCCAGCAGGACACGGACAGGGTTACGTGGCTACACCTTC	CASRTRTGLRGYTF
TRBV28	TRBJ2-2	NA	NA	TGTGCCAGCAGTTACTGGGACACAACGAACACCGGGGAGCTGTTTTTT	CASSYWDTTNTGELFF
TRBV7-2	TRBJ2-7	NA	TRBD2	TGTGCCAGCAGCATTGGACTAGCGGGGGGGCCCCGCTACGAGCAGTACTTC	CASSIGLAGGPRYEQYF
TRBV11-2	TRBJ1-2	NA	TRBD1	TGTGCCAGCAGCTTAGGGGGACAGGGGGCGCGCTATGGCTACACCTTC	CASSLGGQGARYGYTF
TRBV2	TRBJ2-2	NA	TRBD1	TGTGCCAGCAGAACAGGGGGGAACACCGGGGAGCTGTTTTTT	CASRTGGNTGELFF
TRBV5-6	TRBJ2-5	NA	TRBD2	TGTGCCAGCAGCTTGAAGCGGGGGGGCGGAGAGACCCAGTACTTC	CASSLKRGGGETQYF
TRBV11-2	TRBJ1-2	NA	TRBD1	TGTGCCAGCAGCGCAAATACAGGGGGAGGCTACACCTTC	CASSANTGGGYTF
TRBV6-5	TRBJ1-5	NA	NA	TGTGCCAGCAGTTACGGACTCAATCAGCCCCAGCATTTT	CASSYGLNQPQHF
TRBV5-4	TRBJ2-3	NA	TRBD2	TGTGCCAGCAGCTCCATGGTAGCGGGGATCACAGATACGCAGTATTTT	CASSSMVAGITDTQYF
TRBV10-2	TRBJ1-1	NA	NA	TGCGCCAGCAGTGATGCCGCCTACCGGGGGACTGAAGCTTTCTTT	CASSDAAYRGTEAFF
TRBV27	TRBJ2-3	NA	TRBD2	TGTGCCAGCAGTTTTCACGGGGGGGCTACAGATACGCAGTATTTT	CASSFHGGATDTQYF